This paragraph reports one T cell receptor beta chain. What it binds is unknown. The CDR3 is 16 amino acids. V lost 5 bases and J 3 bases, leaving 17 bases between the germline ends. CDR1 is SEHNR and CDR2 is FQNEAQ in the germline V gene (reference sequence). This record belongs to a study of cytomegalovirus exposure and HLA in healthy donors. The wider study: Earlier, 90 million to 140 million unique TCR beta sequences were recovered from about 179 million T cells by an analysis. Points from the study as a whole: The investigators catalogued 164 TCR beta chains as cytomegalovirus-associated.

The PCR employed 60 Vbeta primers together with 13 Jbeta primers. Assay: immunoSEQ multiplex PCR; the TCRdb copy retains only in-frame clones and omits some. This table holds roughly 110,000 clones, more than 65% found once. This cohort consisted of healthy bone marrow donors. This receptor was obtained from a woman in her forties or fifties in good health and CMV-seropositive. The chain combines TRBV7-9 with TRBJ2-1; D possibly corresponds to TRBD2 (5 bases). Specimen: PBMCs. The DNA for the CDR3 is TGTGCCAGCAGCCCCCGTGACTACCGGGTCTACAATGAGCAGTTCTTC. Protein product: CASSPRDYRVYNEQFF.